This TCR beta chain stems from a study of T cell responses to AZD1222 COVID-19 vaccine. This clone has a handful of counts. The antigen is unknown. Germline-derived CDR1 and CDR2 are WSHSY and SAAADI. There are 13 residues in the CDR3. V dropped 4 bases and J dropped 9 bases, with 13 bases sitting between them. Study-wide findings and caveats: In the spike-specific TCR repertoire, nearly half reportedly target unmutated variant regions. Sampling captured repertoires only after the peak T cell response. Spike-specific TCR repertoires showed rising breadth and depth after two AZD1222 doses. With dominance at 160-218 and 743-854, vaccine-associated CD4 TCRs spanned spike.

The protocol was immunoSEQ multiplex PCR, while the TCRdb copy is restricted to in-frame clones and leaves out a portion. This sample has 140,000 to 150,000 clones, with around 90% found just once. The TCR comes from an adult in good health. This chain links TRBV10-2 with TRBJ2-1; tentative D call: TRBD2 (5 bases). The input for sequencing was peripheral blood, taken on day 0 of MenACWY control vaccination. CDR3 loop: CASSGQAGGEQFF. The CDR3 DNA sequence: TGCGCCAGCAGTGGTCAGGCTGGAGGTGAGCAGTTCTTC.